This record covers a single T cell receptor (beta chain). Its antigen remains unidentified. This sample stems from a study of STAT5B mutations in CD4+ large granular lymphocyte leukemia. About the research overall: Healthy donors showed HLA-associated enrichment of the CDR3 'QG' motif.

Using immunoSEQ multiplex PCR, the repertoire was profiled, and TCRdb retains in-frame clones only, with some absent. There are roughly 40,000 clones in the sample; 65% to 85% occur only once, and around 0.37% lies in the top ten. Trimming shortened V by 3 bases and J by 5 bases, and 5 bases separated the two germline ends. This CDR3 is 13 amino acids long. The germline V gene has CDR1 MDHEN and CDR2 SYDVKM. Study findings and constraints: Top patient clones used TRBV06 genes more often: 8/27 versus 2/35 in controls.

Sequences were obtained from CD4+ T cells from blood buffy coats. V gene TRBV28 combines with J gene TRBJ1-6; D is uncertain. The TCR was taken from a human donor in good health. CDR3 sequence reads: CASSLDHNSPLHF. The CDR3, as DNA: TGTGCCAGCAGTTTGGATCATAATTCACCCCTCCACTTT.